This record covers a single T cell receptor (beta chain). This sample was included in a study of control samples from healthy donors and cancer patients. CDR1 is SGDLS, CDR2 YYNGEE, per germline. The CDR3 has 12 residues. J was trimmed by 12 bases and V by 3 bases; bases with no gene match: 2. Here immunoSEQ multiplex PCR was the method, and the copy in TCRdb shows in-frame clones only, minus some. The data hold 150,000 or so clones, with around nine tenths observed a single time. The sequence was collected from a man between 18 and 35 years old in good health. What was sequenced was blood. This rearrangement joins TRBV9 to TRBJ1-6; 8 bases are a match to TRBD1. The CDR3 bases are TGTGCCAGCAGCGGACAGGGGTTACCCCTCCACTTT. Translating gives CASSGQGLPLHF.